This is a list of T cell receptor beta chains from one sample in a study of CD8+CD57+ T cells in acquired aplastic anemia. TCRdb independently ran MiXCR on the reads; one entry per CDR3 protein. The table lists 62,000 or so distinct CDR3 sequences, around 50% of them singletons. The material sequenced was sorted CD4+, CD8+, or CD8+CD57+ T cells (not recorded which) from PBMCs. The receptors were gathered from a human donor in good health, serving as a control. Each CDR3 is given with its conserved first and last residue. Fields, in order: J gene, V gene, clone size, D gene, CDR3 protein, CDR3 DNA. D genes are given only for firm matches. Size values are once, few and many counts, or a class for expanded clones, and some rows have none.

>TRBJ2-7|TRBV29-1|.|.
CSVASGIDYEQYF
TGCAGCGTTGCTTCTGGGATCGACTACGAGCAGTACTTC
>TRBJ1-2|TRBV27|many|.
CASSLSPFQRGYTF
TGTGCCAGCAGTTTATCCCCGTTTCAGCGAGGCTACACCTTC
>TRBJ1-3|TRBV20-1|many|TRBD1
CSARDQRQGEGGNTIYF
TGCAGTGCTAGAGACCAACGACAGGGGGAAGGCGGAAACACCATATATTTT
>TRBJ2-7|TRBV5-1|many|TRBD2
CASTQSGAYEQYF
TGCGCCAGCACTCAGAGCGGGGCTTACGAGCAGTACTTC
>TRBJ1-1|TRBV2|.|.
CASSPNAGANTEAFF
TGTGCCAGCAGCCCTAACGCGGGGGCGAACACTGAAGCTTTCTTT
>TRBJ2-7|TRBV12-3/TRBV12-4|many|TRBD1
CASRETGGWSYEQYF
TGTGCCAGCAGAGAAACAGGGGGCTGGTCCTACGAGCAGTACTTC
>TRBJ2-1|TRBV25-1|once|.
CASSPNGQGGSYNEQFF
TGTGCCAGCAGCCCAAACGGACAGGGAGGGTCCTACAACGAGCAGTTCTTC
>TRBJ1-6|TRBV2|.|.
CASSGQSYSPLHF
TGTGCCAGCAGTGGACAGTCTTATTCACCCCTCCACTTT
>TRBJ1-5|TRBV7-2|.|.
CASSLFSQPQHF
TGTGCCAGCAGCTTATTTTCTCAGCCCCAGCATTTT
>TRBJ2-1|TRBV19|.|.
CASSTTDGNEQFF
TGTGCCAGTAGTACCACGGACGGCAATGAGCAGTTCTTC
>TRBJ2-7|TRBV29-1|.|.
CSAQGQRGSYEQYF
TGCAGCGCCCAGGGACAGCGGGGATCCTACGAGCAGTACTTC
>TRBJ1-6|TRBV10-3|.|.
CAISDGARNSPLHF
TGTGCCATCTCAGACGGGGCGCGGAATTCACCCCTCCACTTT
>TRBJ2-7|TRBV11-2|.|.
CASSLDLGVQGSYEQYF
TGTGCCAGCAGCTTAGATCTGGGTGTACAGGGCTCCTACGAGCAGTACTTC
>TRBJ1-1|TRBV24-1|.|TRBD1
CATSDLLEQQGVGNTEAFF
TGTGCCACCAGTGATTTGCTAGAGCAACAGGGGGTCGGAAACACTGAAGCTTTCTTT
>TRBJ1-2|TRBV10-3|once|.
CAAGTKEGYTF
TGTGCCGCCGGGACAAAGGAAGGCTACACCTTC
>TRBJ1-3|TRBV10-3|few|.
CAICLGPTGNTIYF
TGTGCCATCTGTCTGGGACCAACTGGAAACACCATATATTTT
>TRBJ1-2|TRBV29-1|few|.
CSVEDNYGYTF
TGCAGCGTTGAAGACAACTATGGCTACACCTTC
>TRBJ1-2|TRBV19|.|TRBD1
CARAGTENGYTF
TGTGCCAGGGCCGGGACAGAAAATGGCTACACCTTC
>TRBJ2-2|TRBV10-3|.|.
CAISDGTGELFF
TGTGCCATCAGTGACGGCACCGGGGAGCTGTTTTTT
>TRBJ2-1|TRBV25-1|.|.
CASSDPLFF
TGTGCCAGCAGTGACCCTCTTTTCTTC
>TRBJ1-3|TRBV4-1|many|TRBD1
CASSQGLTGDPGNTIYF
TGCGCCAGCAGCCAAGGGCTAACAGGGGACCCTGGAAACACCATATATTTT
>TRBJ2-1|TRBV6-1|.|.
CASSEDRLVSEQFF
TGTGCCAGCAGTGAAGACCGACTAGTCAGTGAGCAGTTCTTC
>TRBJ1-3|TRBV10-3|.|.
CAIKRAGDGNTIYF
TGTGCCATCAAGCGCGCAGGGGATGGAAACACCATATATTTT
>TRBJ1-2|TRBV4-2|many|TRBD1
CASSPGGVNYGYTF
TGTGCCAGCAGCCCAGGGGGGGTTAACTATGGCTACACCTTC
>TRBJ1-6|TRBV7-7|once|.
CASSLVAGPKGSPLHF
TGTGCCAGCAGCTTAGTAGCAGGGCCAAAGGGTTCACCCCTCCACTTT
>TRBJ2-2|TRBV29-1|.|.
CSADEGNTGELFF
TGCAGCGCTGACGAGGGTAATACCGGGGAGCTGTTTTTT
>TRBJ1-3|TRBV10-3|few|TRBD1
CAISESTGQGVGNTIYF
TGTGCCATCAGTGAGTCCACGGGACAGGGGGTCGGAAACACCATATATTTT
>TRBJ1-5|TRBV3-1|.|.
CAGGQSNQPQHF
TGCGCCGGCGGACAGAGTAATCAGCCCCAGCATTTT
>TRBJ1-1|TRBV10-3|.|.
CATCPGGTEAFF
TGTGCCACCTGCCCGGGGGGCACTGAAGCTTTCTTT
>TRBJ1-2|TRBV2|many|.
CASSEGGGRYYGYTF
TGTGCCAGCAGTGAAGGAGGCGGACGCTACTATGGCTACACCTTC
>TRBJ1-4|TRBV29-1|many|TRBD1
CSYRPRDRVISTNEKLFF
TGCAGCTACCGGCCCCGGGACAGGGTAATTTCAACTAATGAAAAACTGTTTTTT
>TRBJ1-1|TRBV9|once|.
CASSVLVGTNTEAFF
TGTGCCAGCAGCGTACTCGTTGGTACGAACACTGAAGCTTTCTTT
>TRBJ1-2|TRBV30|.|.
CAWSNLKYKGSYGYTF
TGTGCCTGGAGCAACCTAAAATATAAGGGGAGCTATGGCTACACCTTC
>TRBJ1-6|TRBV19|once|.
CASSMGGIYNSPLHF
TGTGCCAGTAGTATGGGAGGGATCTATAATTCACCCCTCCACTTT
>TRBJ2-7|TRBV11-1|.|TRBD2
CASSLASGGDPYEQYF
TGTGCCAGCAGCTTAGCTAGCGGGGGGGATCCCTACGAGCAGTACTTC
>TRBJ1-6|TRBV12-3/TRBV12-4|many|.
CASRASTGSSPLHF
TGTGCCAGCAGGGCCTCGACGGGTTCTTCACCCCTCCACTTT
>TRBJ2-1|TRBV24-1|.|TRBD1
CATSPTGDSNEQFF
TGTGCCACCAGTCCGACAGGGGACAGCAATGAGCAGTTCTTC
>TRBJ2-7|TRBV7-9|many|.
CASSWATAGRGEQYF
TGTGCCAGCAGCTGGGCGACAGCGGGTCGTGGAGAGCAGTACTTC
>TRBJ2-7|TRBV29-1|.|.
CSVVSGEYSYEQYF
TGCAGCGTTGTGTCGGGCGAATACTCCTACGAGCAGTACTTC
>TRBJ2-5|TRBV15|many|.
CATSRSDRYGSSEQETQYF
TGTGCCACCAGCAGATCCGATAGATATGGTTCTAGCGAGCAAGAGACCCAGTACTTC
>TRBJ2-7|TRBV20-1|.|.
CSASPGSYEQYF
TGCAGTGCTAGCCCGGGCAGCTACGAGCAGTACTTC
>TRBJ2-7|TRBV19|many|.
CASSIAADSYYEQYF
TGTGCCAGTAGTATAGCCGCGGACAGCTACTACGAGCAGTACTTC
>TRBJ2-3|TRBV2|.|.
CASSEAGEADTQYF
TGTGCCAGCAGTGAAGCCGGGGAGGCAGATACGCAGTATTTT
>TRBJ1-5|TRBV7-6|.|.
CASSLSVATANQPQHF
TGTGCCAGCAGCTTAAGTGTTGCGACGGCCAATCAGCCCCAGCATTTT
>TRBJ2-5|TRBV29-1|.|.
CSGRVLETQYF
TGCAGCGGTAGAGTTCTCGAGACCCAGTACTTC
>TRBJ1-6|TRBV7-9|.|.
CASSLSGIGSPLHF
TGTGCCAGCAGCTTATCAGGGATCGGGTCACCCCTCCACTTT
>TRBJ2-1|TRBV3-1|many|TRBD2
CASSHPAGKNNEQFF
TGTGCCAGCAGCCATCCAGCGGGGAAGAACAATGAGCAGTTCTTC
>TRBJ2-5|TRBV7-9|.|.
CASSGGAAQETQYF
TGTGCCAGCAGCGGGGGGGCAGCTCAAGAGACCCAGTACTTC
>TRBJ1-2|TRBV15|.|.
CATSREAGGDDYTF
TGTGCCACCAGCAGAGAGGCCGGGGGGGATGACTACACCTTC
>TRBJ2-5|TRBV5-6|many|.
CASSFGTEETQYF
TGTGCCAGCAGCTTTGGCACCGAAGAGACCCAGTACTTC
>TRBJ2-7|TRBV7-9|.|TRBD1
CASSGQVNYEQYF
TGTGCCAGCAGCGGACAGGTGAACTACGAGCAGTACTTC
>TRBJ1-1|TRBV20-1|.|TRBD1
CSTTGELAEAFF
TGTAGTACGACAGGGGAACTCGCTGAAGCTTTCTTT
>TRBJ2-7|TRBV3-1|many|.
CASSQGLGAAYEQYF
TGTGCCAGCAGCCAAGGGCTGGGGGCCGCCTACGAGCAGTACTTC